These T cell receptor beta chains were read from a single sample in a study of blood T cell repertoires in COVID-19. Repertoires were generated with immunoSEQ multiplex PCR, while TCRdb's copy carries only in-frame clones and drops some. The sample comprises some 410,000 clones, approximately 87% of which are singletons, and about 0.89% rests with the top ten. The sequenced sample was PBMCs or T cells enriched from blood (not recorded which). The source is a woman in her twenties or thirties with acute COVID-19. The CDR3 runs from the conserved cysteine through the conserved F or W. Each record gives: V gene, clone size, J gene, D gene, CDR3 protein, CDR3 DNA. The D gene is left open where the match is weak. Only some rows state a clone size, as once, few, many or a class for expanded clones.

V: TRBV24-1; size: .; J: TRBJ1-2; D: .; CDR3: CATSDQTDSGGYTF; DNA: TGTGCCACCAGTGATCAAACAGATTCCGGTGGCTACACCTTC
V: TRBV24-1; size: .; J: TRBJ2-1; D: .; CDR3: CATTPADYNEQFF; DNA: TGTGCCACCACCCCCGCAGATTACAATGAGCAGTTCTTC
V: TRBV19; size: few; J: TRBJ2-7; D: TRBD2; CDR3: CASSIVGTSGSYEQYF; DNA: TGTGCCAGTAGTATAGTAGGGACTAGCGGATCCTACGAGCAGTACTTC
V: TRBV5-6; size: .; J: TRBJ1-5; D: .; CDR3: CASSLRGSSNQPQHF; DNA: TGTGCCAGCAGCTTGCGAGGGTCGAGCAATCAGCCCCAGCATTTT
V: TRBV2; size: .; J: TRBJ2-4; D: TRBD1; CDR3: CASSGRQGRTVRIQYF; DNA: TGTGCCAGCAGTGGCCGACAGGGAAGAACGGTTCGAATTCAGTACTTC
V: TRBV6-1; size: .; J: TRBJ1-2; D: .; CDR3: CASSEQGGGYTF; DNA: TGTGCCAGCAGTGAACAAGGGGGTGGCTACACCTTC
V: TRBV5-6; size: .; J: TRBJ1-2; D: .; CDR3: CASSLHRALNYGYTF; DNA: TGTGCCAGCAGCCTCCACAGGGCCCTTAACTATGGCTACACCTTC
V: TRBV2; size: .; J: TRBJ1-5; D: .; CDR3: CASSEAGGGPQHF; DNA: TGTGCCAGCAGTGAAGCAGGGGGGGGGCCCCAGCATTTT
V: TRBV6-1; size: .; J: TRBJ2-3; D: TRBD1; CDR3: CASSEKGWDRGLGTDTQYF; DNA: TGTGCCAGCAGTGAAAAAGGTTGGGACAGGGGTCTGGGCACAGATACGCAGTATTTT
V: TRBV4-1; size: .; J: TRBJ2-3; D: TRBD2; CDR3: CASSSLAGAPTDTQYF; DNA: TGCGCCAGCAGCTCCCTAGCGGGGGCCCCCACAGATACGCAGTATTTT
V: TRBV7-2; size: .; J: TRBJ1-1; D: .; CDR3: CASSLADRYTEAFF; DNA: TGTGCCAGCAGCTTAGCGGACAGATACACTGAAGCTTTCTTT
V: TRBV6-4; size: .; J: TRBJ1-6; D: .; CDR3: CASRELSPLHF; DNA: TGTGCCAGCAGGGAGCTTTCACCCCTCCACTTT
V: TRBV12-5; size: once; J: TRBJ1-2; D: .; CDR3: CASGLAPAGIGYGYTF; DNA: TGTGCTAGTGGTTTGGCCCCGGCAGGGATCGGGTATGGCTACACCTTC
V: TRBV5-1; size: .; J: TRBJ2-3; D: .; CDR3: CASNPLGGSADTQYF; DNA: TGCGCCAGCAACCCCCTAGGAGGGAGCGCAGATACGCAGTATTTT
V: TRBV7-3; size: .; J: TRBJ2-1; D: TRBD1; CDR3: CASSSSSPWDRPKKGDEQFF; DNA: TGTGCCAGCAGCTCCTCCAGCCCTTGGGACAGGCCCAAAAAGGGGGATGAGCAGTTCTTC
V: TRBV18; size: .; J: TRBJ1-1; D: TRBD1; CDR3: CASSRDRDTEAFF; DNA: TGTGCCAGCTCCAGGGACAGGGACACTGAAGCTTTCTTT
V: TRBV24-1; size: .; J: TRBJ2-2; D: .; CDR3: CATSDPVRKDTGELFF; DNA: TGTGCCACCAGTGACCCCGTGAGGAAGGACACCGGGGAGCTGTTTTTT
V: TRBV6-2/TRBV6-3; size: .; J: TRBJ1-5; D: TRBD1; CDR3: CASSPYRGLRIQPQHF; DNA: TGTGCCAGCAGTCCCTACAGGGGGCTTCGAATTCAGCCCCAGCATTTT
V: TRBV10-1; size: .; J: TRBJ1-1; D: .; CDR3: CASKASSGKNTEAFF; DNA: TGCGCCAGCAAGGCCTCAAGCGGAAAGAACACTGAAGCTTTCTTT
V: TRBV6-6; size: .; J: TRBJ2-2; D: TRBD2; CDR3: CASSYDGGGNTGELFF; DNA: TGTGCCAGCAGTTACGATGGGGGGGGAAACACCGGGGAGCTGTTTTTT
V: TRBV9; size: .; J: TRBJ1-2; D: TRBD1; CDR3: CASSSTTGNYGYTF; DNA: TGTGCCAGCAGCTCGACGACAGGGAACTATGGCTACACCTTC
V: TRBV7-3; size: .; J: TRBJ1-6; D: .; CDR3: CASSFERDSPLHF; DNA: TGTGCCAGCAGTTTTGAGAGGGATTCACCCCTCCACTTT
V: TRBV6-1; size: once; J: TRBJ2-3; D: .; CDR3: CASSDQLTGTDTQYF; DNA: TGTGCCAGCAGTGACCAGCTGACAGGCACAGATACGCAGTATTTT
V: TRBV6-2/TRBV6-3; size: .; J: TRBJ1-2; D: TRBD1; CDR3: CASSFRGQFYGYTF; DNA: TGTGCCAGCAGTTTCCGGGGACAGTTCTATGGCTACACCTTC
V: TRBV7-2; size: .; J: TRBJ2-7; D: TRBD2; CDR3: CASSFGTSGIYEQYF; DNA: TGTGCCAGCAGCTTCGGGACTAGCGGGATCTACGAGCAGTACTTC
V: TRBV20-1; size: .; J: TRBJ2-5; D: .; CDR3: CSARDEQTQYF; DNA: TGCAGTGCTAGAGATGAGCAGACCCAGTACTTC
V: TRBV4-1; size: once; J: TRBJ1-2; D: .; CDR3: CASSLRHVIGRTYGYTF; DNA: TGCGCCAGCAGCCTGAGACATGTCATTGGTCGTACCTATGGCTACACCTTC
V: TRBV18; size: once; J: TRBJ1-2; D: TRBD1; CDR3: CASSPLGQDRSFNGYTF; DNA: TGTGCCAGCTCACCGCTTGGACAGGATCGGAGCTTTAATGGCTACACCTTC